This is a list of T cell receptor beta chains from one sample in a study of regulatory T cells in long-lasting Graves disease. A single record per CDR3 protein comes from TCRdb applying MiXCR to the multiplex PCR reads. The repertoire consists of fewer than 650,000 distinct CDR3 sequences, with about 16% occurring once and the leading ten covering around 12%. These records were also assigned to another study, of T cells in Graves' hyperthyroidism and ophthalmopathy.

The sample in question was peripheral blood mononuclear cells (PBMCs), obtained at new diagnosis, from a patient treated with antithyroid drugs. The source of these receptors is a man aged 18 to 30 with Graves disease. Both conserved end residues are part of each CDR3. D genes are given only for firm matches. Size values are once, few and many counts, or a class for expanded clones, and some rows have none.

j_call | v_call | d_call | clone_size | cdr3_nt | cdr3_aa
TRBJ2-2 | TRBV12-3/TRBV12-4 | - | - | TGTGCCAGCAGTTTGTCAGGGCAGGGCGGGGAGCTGTTTTTT | CASSLSGQGGELFF
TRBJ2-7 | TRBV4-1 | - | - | TGCGCCAGCAGCCAGCCTGGACGAGCGGCAGGAGGTGACGAGCAGTACTTC | CASSQPGRAAGGDEQYF
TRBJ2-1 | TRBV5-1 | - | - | TGCGCCAGCAGCCCCGGAGGCGGGCCTTTCAATGAGCAGTTCTTC | CASSPGGGPFNEQFF
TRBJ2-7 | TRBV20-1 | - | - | TGCAGTGCTAGGCGGAGACAGGCGGAGGGGGAGCAGTACTTC | CSARRRQAEGEQYF
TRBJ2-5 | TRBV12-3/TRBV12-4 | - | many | TGTGCCAGCAGTTTTAAAGAGACCCAGTACTTC | CASSFKETQYF
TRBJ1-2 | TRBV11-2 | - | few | TGTGCCAGCAGCCCCAGTGGGGATGGCTACACCTTC | CASSPSGDGYTF
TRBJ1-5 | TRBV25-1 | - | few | TGTGCCAGCAGTGAATCGGGGAGGAGTAGCAATCAGCCCCAGCATTTT | CASSESGRSSNQPQHF
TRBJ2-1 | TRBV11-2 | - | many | TGTGCCAGCAGCTTAGGGTATAGTGAGCAGTTCTTC | CASSLGYSEQFF
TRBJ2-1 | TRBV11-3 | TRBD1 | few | TGTGCCAGCAGCCCTAAGGGGGCAGGGCACAACAATGAGCAGTTCTTC | CASSPKGAGHNNEQFF
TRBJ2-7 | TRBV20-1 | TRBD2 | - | TGCAGTGCTAGTACATCGCAGCGGGAAGCGACACGAACTTCCTACGAGCAGTACTTC | CSASTSQREATRTSYEQYF
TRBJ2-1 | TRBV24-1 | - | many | TGTGCCACCGGTCCCCCTTCCGGGCAGGAGCAGTTCTTC | CATGPPSGQEQFF
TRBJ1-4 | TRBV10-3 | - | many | TGTGCCATCAGTGCTGGAGATGCCGGTGAAAAACTGTTTTTT | CAISAGDAGEKLFF
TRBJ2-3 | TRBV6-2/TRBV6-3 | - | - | TGTGCCACCAGGTTCACAGATACGCAGTATTTT | CATRFTDTQYF
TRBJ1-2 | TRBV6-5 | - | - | TGTGCCAGCAGTTACTCGTACAGGTTCAATGGCTACACCTTC | CASSYSYRFNGYTF
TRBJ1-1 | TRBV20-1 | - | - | TGCAGTGCTAGAGATAGGAGGGGGTACACTGAAGCTTTCTTT | CSARDRRGYTEAFF
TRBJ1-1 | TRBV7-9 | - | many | TGTGCCAGCAGCTTCATGAACACTGAAGCTTTCTTT | CASSFMNTEAFF
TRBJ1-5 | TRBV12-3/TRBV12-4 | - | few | TGTGCCAGCAGTCCGGGAGGGGTCTATCAGCCCCAGCATTTT | CASSPGGVYQPQHF
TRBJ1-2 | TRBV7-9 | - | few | TGTGCCAGCAGCTTAGAGCAGGGTTACTATGGCTACACCTTC | CASSLEQGYYGYTF
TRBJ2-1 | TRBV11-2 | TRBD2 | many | TGTGCCAGCAGTTCGTTGACGGGGCGGGAGAGGAATGAGCAGTTCTTC | CASSSLTGRERNEQFF
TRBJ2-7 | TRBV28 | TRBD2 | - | TGTGCCAGCAGACCTCCGGGACTAGCGCAACCCCTTAACTTCTTC | CASRPPGLAQPLNFF
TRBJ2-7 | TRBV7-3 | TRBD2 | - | TGTGCCAGCAGCTTGGGACTAGGGGACTACGAGCAGTACTTC | CASSLGLGDYEQYF
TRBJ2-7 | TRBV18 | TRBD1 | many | TGTGCCAGCTCCCTCGGGACAGGGGAGGCCTACGAGCAGTACTTC | CASSLGTGEAYEQYF
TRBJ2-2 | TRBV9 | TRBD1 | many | TGTGCCAGCAGCGTAGAGACAGGGGGGACCGGGGAGCTGTTTTTT | CASSVETGGTGELFF
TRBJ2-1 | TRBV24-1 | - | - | TGTGCCACCAGTGGGGCAACCGATATCAAGAATGAGCAGTTCTTC | CATSGATDIKNEQFF
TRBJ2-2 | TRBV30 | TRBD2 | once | TGTGCCTGGAGTACACCGGGACTAGAATCGGGGGAGCTGTTTTTT | CAWSTPGLESGELFF
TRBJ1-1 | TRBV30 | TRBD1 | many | TGTGCCTGGGGAAGGACAGGCGGGAGCACTGAAGCTTTCTTT | CAWGRTGGSTEAFF
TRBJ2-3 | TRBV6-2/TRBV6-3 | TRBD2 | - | TGTGCCAGCAGGGGAAGCGGGAGGACCACAGATACGCAGTATTTT | CASRGSGRTTDTQYF
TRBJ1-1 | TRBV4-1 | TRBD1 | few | TGCGCCAGCAGCCAAAGACAGGGAACGAACACTGAAGCTTTCTTT | CASSQRQGTNTEAFF
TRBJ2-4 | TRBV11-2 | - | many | TGTGCCAGCAGCTTAGACAGGGGCGGAAACATTCAGTACTTC | CASSLDRGGNIQYF
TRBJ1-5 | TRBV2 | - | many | TGTGCCAGCAGTGAAGCGTCGGGGAATCAGCCCCAGCATTTT | CASSEASGNQPQHF
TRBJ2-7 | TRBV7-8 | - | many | TGTGCCAGCAGCCCTCAAGGACAGCCCTACGAGCAGTACTTC | CASSPQGQPYEQYF
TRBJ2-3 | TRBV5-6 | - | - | TGTGCCAGCAGCAGGACGGTAGCTACAGATACGCAGTATTTT | CASSRTVATDTQYF
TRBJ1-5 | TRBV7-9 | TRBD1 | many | TGTGCCAGCAGCATGGGACAGCATAGCAATCAGCCCCAGCATTTT | CASSMGQHSNQPQHF
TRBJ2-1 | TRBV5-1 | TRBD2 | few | TGCGCCAGCAGCTTGGTGATAGCGGGAGGGCCCGACCGGGGCAATGAGCAGTTCTTC | CASSLVIAGGPDRGNEQFF
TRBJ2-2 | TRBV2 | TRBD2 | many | TGTGCCAGCGAGCGGGGGAAAAACACCGGGGAGCTGTTTTTT | CASERGKNTGELFF
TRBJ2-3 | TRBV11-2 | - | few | TGTGCCAGCAGCGACCACGTTGTGGCGGGATCGACAGATACGCAGTATTTT | CASSDHVVAGSTDTQYF
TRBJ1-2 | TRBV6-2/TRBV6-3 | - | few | TGTGCCAGCAGTGAATACGACAGGACGTATGGCTACACCTTC | CASSEYDRTYGYTF
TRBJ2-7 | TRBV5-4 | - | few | TGTGCCAGCAGCTCGGCGCGCTTCGGCTACGAGCAGTACTTC | CASSSARFGYEQYF
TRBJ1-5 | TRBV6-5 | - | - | TGTGCCAGCAGTTACTCCCGGGGCGGGAATCAGCCCCAGCATTTT | CASSYSRGGNQPQHF
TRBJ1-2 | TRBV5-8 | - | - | TGTGCCAGCAGCTTGGGGCCGGGATCTAACTATGGCTACACCTTC | CASSLGPGSNYGYTF
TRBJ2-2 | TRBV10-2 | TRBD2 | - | TGCGCCGCGGGCCGGGGGGAGACCGGGGAGCTGTTTTTT | CAAGRGETGELFF
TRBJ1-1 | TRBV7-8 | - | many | TGTGCCAGCAGCCACACCCTGACAGGACCTCAGCGGAAAGCTTTCTTT | CASSHTLTGPQRKAFF
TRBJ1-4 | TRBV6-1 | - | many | TGTGCCAGCAGTGATCCAACCCGGGGTGAAAAACTGTTTTTT | CASSDPTRGEKLFF
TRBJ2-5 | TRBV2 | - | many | TGTGCCAGCAGTGACCCAGGGGGGCAGAGCCGTCAATTTCAAGAGACCCAGTACTTC | CASSDPGGQSRQFQETQYF
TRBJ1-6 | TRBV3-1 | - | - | TGTGCCAGCAGCCCGTATGGAAGTATTAGGGCCCATAATTCACCCCTCCACTTT | CASSPYGSIRAHNSPLHF
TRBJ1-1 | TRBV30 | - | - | TGTGCCTGGTCGGACGGCATGAACACTGAAGCTTTCTTT | CAWSDGMNTEAFF
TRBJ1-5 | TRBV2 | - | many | TGTGCCAGCAGGGGGTCCCACAATCAGCCCCAGCATTTT | CASRGSHNQPQHF
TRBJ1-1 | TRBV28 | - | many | TGTGCCAGCAGTTTACGGGGGGCGAGTAGAGCTTTCTTT | CASSLRGASRAFF
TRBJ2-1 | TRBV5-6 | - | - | TGTGCCAGCAGCCTGAAGGCGGGAAATTCCTACAATGAGCAGTTCTTC | CASSLKAGNSYNEQFF